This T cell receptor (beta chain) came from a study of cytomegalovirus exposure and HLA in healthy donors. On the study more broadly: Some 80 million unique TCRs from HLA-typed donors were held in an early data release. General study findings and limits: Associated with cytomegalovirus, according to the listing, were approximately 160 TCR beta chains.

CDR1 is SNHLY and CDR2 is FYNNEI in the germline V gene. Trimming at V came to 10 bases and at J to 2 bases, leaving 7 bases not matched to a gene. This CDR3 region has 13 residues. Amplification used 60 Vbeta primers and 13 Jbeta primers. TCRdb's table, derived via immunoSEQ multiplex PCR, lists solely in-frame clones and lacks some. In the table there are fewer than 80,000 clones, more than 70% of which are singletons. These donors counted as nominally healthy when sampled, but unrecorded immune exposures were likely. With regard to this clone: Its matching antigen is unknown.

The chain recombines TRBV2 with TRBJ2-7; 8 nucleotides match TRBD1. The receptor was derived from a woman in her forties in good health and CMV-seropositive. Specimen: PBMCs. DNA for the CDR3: TGTGCCACCCGGGACAGGCCGCCCTACGAGCAGTACTTC. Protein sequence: CATRDRPPYEQYF.